The 27 T cell receptor beta chains given below trace back to one sample, sequenced in a study of regulatory T cells in long-lasting Graves disease listed by TCRdb under 2021. The intended sense of this specimen's time point label: newly diagnosed GD, antithyroid drugs for less than 3 months. For both TCR sequencing and RNA sequencing, RNA was extracted from PBMCs in TRIzol. The library was built by means of multiplex PCR. These reads were obtained on an Illumina HiSeq 4000. iRepertoire HTBI primers and Arm-PCR amplification of CDR3 regions were used to construct TCR beta libraries. TCRdb reprocessing: public reads trimmed at Q25 with fastp, clones called with MiXCR, in-frame beta chains kept. A single entry per CDR3 protein holds the most common genes and DNA from its merged rows. Within this sample are approximately 210,000 distinct CDR3 sequences, with 15% to 20% of them counted one time only. Around 20% of the sample comes from the top ten.

The material sequenced was peripheral blood mononuclear cells (PBMCs), taken at new diagnosis, from a patient treated with antithyroid drugs. The receptors were gathered from a female donor with Graves disease.

This clonotype was found many times. This sequence joins TRBV7-3 and TRBJ1-1, with 9 bases aligning to TRBD1. Germline V CDR1 and CDR2: SGHTA, FQGTGA. The CDR3 is made up of 15 amino acids. V shed 3 bases and J 4 bases; nucleotides not matched to a gene: 6. In DNA, the CDR3 is TGTGCCAGCAGCTTCCTCGGGACAGGGAGCACTGAAGCTTTCTTT. It codes for CASSFLGTGSTEAFF.

The sample holds a few counts of this clonotype. The genes are TRBV4-2 and TRBJ2-3; 9 bases align to TRBD2. Germline V gene lookup returns CDR1 LGHNA and CDR2 YNFKEQ. This CDR3 region has 17 residues. The V and J ends lost 0 bases and 5 bases, in that order; junction bases with no gene match: 9. For the CDR3, the DNA is TGTGCCAGCAGCCAAGATCTAATGGCGGGAGGGGGAGATACGCAGTATTTT. Its protein product is CASSQDLMAGGGDTQYF.

This clonotype was found many times. V gene TRBV6-1 combines with J gene TRBJ1-1; no firm D call. Deletions cut 3 bases from V and 1 base from J, with 12 bases between. In germline, CDR1 is MNHNS, CDR2 SASEGT. CDR3 length: 15 residues. CDR3 nucleotide sequence: TGTGCCAGCAGTGACCACGGGAGAGCGAACACTGAAGCTTTCTTT. It is translated as CASSDHGRANTEAFF.

In its sample, this clonotype was seen a few times. A much larger clone differs by one base, so this may be a read error. This sequence joins TRBV6-2 or TRBV6-3 and TRBJ2-7; 12 bases line up with TRBD2. CDR3 size: 14 residues. CDR1 is MNHEY, CDR2 SVGEGT, per germline. This CDR3 reads CAGRASGRANEQYF. The CDR3 bases are TGTGCCGGCAGGGCTAGCGGGAGGGCCAACGAGCAGTACTTC.

This clonotype was seen at least ten times. The V and J genes are TRBV7-2 and TRBJ2-6; 8 bases match TRBD1. The CDR3 contains 18 residues. Trimming removed 4 bases from V and 3 bases from J; junction bases left unmatched: 11. Germline CDR1 SGHTA, CDR2 FQGNSA. CDR3 DNA sequence: TGTGCCAGCAGCTCGACAGGGGCCCTTCTTTATGGGGCCAACGTCCTGACTTTC. As protein: CASSSTGALLYGANVLTF.

This clonotype has at least ten counts. The chain combines TRBV7-9 with TRBJ2-1, with 12 bases lining up with TRBD2. J gave up 9 bases and V 3 bases, and 6 bases lay outside the gene matches. The CDR3 contains 15 residues. Germline V gives CDR1 SEHNR, CDR2 FQNEAQ (reference sequence). CDR3 DNA sequence: TGTGCCAGCAGCTTGACTAGCGGGAGTCAGGGTGAGCAGTTCTTC. Its protein is CASSLTSGSQGEQFF.

The sample holds many counts of this clonotype. The chain joins TRBV28 to TRBJ2-1; 12 bases fit TRBD2. Trimming removed 6 bases from V and 9 bases from J; junction bases left unmatched: 9. The CDR3 covers 15 residues. Per germline, CDR1 MDHEN and CDR2 SYDVKM. Here the CDR3 DNA reads TGTGCCAGCAGACCCCGACTAGCGGGAGTAACTGAGCAGTTCTTC. This encodes CASRPRLAGVTEQFF.

This clonotype was found many times. This chain uses TRBV6-1 with TRBJ1-6; D is unclear. Germline loops: CDR1 MNHNS, CDR2 SASEGT. Trimming took 9 bases from V and 8 from J, leaving 14 bases between them. The CDR3 length is 13 residues. CDR3 residues: CARRRVEDSPLHF. CDR3 nucleotides: TGTGCCAGGCGGCGGGTAGAAGATTCACCCCTCCACTTT.

This clonotype was seen repeatedly, ten times or more. The chain joins TRBV19 to TRBJ1-2, with TRBD1 as a possible D gene (6 bases). The CDR3 covers 15 residues. CDR1 and CDR2 from the germline V gene are LNHDA and SQIVND (reference sequence). The V end lost 7 bases, the J end lost 4 bases, and 19 bases lay between the germline ends. Here the CDR3 DNA reads TGTGCCAGTATGGAGGGGGGAGGAGGCTTCTATGGCTACACCTTC. Translated, it gives CASMEGGGGFYGYTF.

About this clonotype itself: This likely reflects a read error, since a far larger clone is one base away. The genes are TRBV6-5 and TRBJ1-5; D remains unclear. The CDR3 length is 11 residues. CDR1 is MNHEY, CDR2 SVGAGI, per germline. The CDR3 nucleotides are TGTGCCGGCAGTTCGGGTCAGCCCCAGCATTTT. This sequence encodes CAGSSGQPQHF.

This clonotype was seen ten or more times. The rearrangement joins TRBV18 to TRBJ2-1, with D tentatively TRBD2 (5 bases). Germline loops: CDR1 KGHSH, CDR2 LQKENI. The CDR3 has 14 residues. V was clipped by 6 bases and J by 7 bases, with 16 bases between them. The CDR3 loop reads CASSRGFPRNEQFF. The CDR3 DNA reads TGTGCCAGCTCCCGGGGTTTCCCCAGGAATGAGCAGTTCTTC.

This clonotype showed up many times. V usage is TRBV9 and J usage is TRBJ1-1, with D possibly matching TRBD1 (6 bases). This CDR3 is built from 13 residues. Germline V gene lookup returns CDR1 SGDLS and CDR2 YYNGEE. The V end lost 0 bases, the J end lost 7 bases, and 10 bases lay between the germline ends. The CDR3 loop is CASSVEQGGEAFF. As DNA, the CDR3 is TGTGCCAGCAGCGTAGAACAGGGTGGTGAAGCTTTCTTT. Together with reference TRBV9 and TRBJ1-1, the CDR3 gives the full variable domain: DSGVTQTPKHLITATGQRVTLRCSPRSGDLSVYWYQQSLDQGLQFLIQYYNGEERAKGNILERFSAQQFPDLHSELNLSSLELGDSALYFCASSVEQGGEAFFGQGTRLTVV.

Ten or more counts support this clonotype. The chain couples TRBV29-1 to TRBJ1-1; 8 bases match TRBD1. J was trimmed by 1 base and V by 4 bases; bases with no gene match: 5. In germline, CDR1 is SQVTM, CDR2 ANQGSEA. The CDR3 has 14 residues. CDR3 DNA: TGCAGCGTTGCTGACAGGGGATGGAACACTGAAGCTTTCTTT. Amino acids: CSVADRGWNTEAFF.

Regarding this clonotype: With a far larger clone one base away, a read error is the likely cause. V and J are TRBV28 and TRBJ2-7; 7 bases map to TRBD1. V gave up 3 bases and J gave up 5 bases; unmatched junction bases: 10. Germline CDR1 is MDHEN and CDR2 is SYDVKM. This CDR3 contains 15 residues. The CDR3 nucleotides are TGTGCCAGCAGTTTGTGGACAGGAGTCGGAAACGAGCAGTACTTC. Protein sequence: CASSLWTGVGNEQYF.

This clonotype was seen many times. The chain carries TRBV11-2 and TRBJ2-1; D unclear. Germline V gene data show CDR1 as SGHAT and CDR2 as FQNNGV. Trimming shortened V by 1 base and J by 5 bases, and 12 bases separated the two germline ends. CDR3 size: 15 residues. The CDR3 DNA follows: TGTGCCAGCAGCTTAGGGCTAGACCCTCACAATGAGCAGTTCTTC. Protein product: CASSLGLDPHNEQFF.

The chain couples TRBV9 to TRBJ2-2; 13 bases map to TRBD2. Trimming removed 1 base from V and 7 bases from J; junction bases left unmatched: 7. The CDR3 runs to 17 residues. CDR1 SGDLS and CDR2 YYNGEE come from the germline V gene. The CDR3 DNA reads as TGTGCCAGCAGCGTAACAGGACTAGCGGGAGAAGACGGGGAGCTGTTTTTT. Its translation: CASSVTGLAGEDGELFF. Full variable domain (remainder filled in from reference TRBV9 and TRBJ2-2): DSGVTQTPKHLITATGQRVTLRCSPRSGDLSVYWYQQSLDQGLQFLIQYYNGEERAKGNILERFSAQQFPDLHSELNLSSLELGDSALYFCASSVTGLAGEDGELFFGEGSRLTVL.

This clonotype was recorded many times. This chain uses TRBV6-1 with TRBJ1-1; no clear D gene. CDR1 is MNHNS and CDR2 is SASEGT in the germline V gene. This CDR3 is 11 amino acids long. V was trimmed by 6 bases and J by 10 bases, leaving 12 bases between them. CDR3 sequence: CASSSPLGAFF. CDR3 bases: TGTGCCAGCAGCTCCCCCCTGGGAGCTTTCTTT.

This clonotype was counted many times. The chain employs TRBV25-1 and TRBJ1-1, with 7 bases that match TRBD1. The CDR3 covers 16 residues. Germline CDR1 reads MGHDK; CDR2 reads SYGVNS. Unmatched junction bases numbered 10, after V lost 2 bases and J lost 4 bases. The CDR3 sequence is CASSEPGTDGATEAFF. DNA of the CDR3: TGTGCCAGCAGTGAACCCGGGACAGACGGTGCCACTGAAGCTTTCTTT.

This clonotype was counted many times. The J gene is TRBJ2-1, the V gene TRBV12-3 or TRBV12-4; TRBD2 is a possible D gene (6 bases). The CDR3 is 15 residues long. V gave up 3 bases and J gave up 0 bases, with 9 bases separating them. The CDR3 sequence is CASSFYGSSYNEQFF. DNA for the CDR3: TGTGCCAGCAGTTTTTACGGGAGCTCCTACAATGAGCAGTTCTTC.

This clonotype was counted at least ten times. The CDR3 DNA reads TGTGCCAGCAGCCAGGACGGAGGGGCTTTCTTT. The encoded protein is CASSQDGGAFF. This rearrangement joins TRBV3-1 to TRBJ1-1; D call uncertain. The germline CDR1 and CDR2 sequences are LGHDT and YNNKEL (reference sequence). The CDR3 sequence is 11 residues long. V gave up 3 bases and J gave up 11 bases, with 10 bases separating them. Full variable domain (remainder filled in from reference TRBV3-1 and TRBJ1-1): DTAVSQTPKYLVTQMGNDKSIKCEQNLGHDTMYWYKQDSKKFLKIMFSYNNKELIINETVPNRFSPKSPDKAHLNLHINSLELGDSAVYFCASSQDGGAFFGQGTRLTVV.

This clonotype appeared many times. This chain joins TRBV11-3 and TRBJ2-3; a weak D match, TRBD2 (7 bases). Trimming took 0 bases from V and 0 from J, leaving 13 bases between them. Germline V lookup: CDR1 SGHNT, CDR2 YENEEA. CDR3 length: 17 residues. CDR3 sequence reads: CASSLDSAGASTDTQYF. CDR3 nucleotides: TGTGCCAGCAGCTTAGATTCGGCGGGGGCCAGCACAGATACGCAGTATTTT.

There are many counts of this clonotype. J is TRBJ2-7 and V is TRBV18, with TRBD1 matching over 7 bases. The V and J ends lost 3 bases and 3 bases, in that order; junction bases with no gene match: 5. Germline CDR1 and CDR2: KGHSH and LQKENI. The CDR3 spans 14 residues. The CDR3: CASSPPGQIYEQYF. DNA of the CDR3: TGTGCCAGCTCACCGCCGGGACAGATCTACGAGCAGTACTTC.

This clonotype was observed at least ten times. The rearrangement joins TRBV29-1 to TRBJ2-5; D not resolved. Germline CDR1 and CDR2: SQVTM and ANQGSEA. The CDR3 totals 11 residues. V was clipped by 6 bases and J by 4 bases, with 9 bases between them. The CDR3 DNA reads TGCAGCGTGAGTCCCGGAGAGACCCAGTACTTC. Its protein product is CSVSPGETQYF.

Many counts were recorded for this clonotype. The chain is built from TRBV11-3 and TRBJ2-7; TRBD2 is a possible D gene (6 bases). CDR3 length: 14 amino acids. V was shortened by 3 bases and J by 0 bases, with 9 bases between the two germline ends. Germline V gene lookup returns CDR1 SGHNT and CDR2 YENEEA. CDR3 in amino acids: CASSFSGISYEQYF. As DNA, the CDR3 is TGTGCCAGCAGCTTTAGCGGAATCTCCTACGAGCAGTACTTC.

This clonotype has a count of ten or more. The CDR3 DNA follows: TGTGCCAGCAGTTCCCTACAGGGCCCGAGGGAAGCTTTCTTT. Encoded protein: CASSSLQGPREAFF. The genes are TRBV28 and TRBJ1-1, with a possible D match to TRBD1 (6 bases). The CDR3 spans 14 residues. V dropped 4 bases and J dropped 8 bases, with 17 bases sitting between them. Germline V CDR1 and CDR2: MDHEN, SYDVKM.

This clonotype was detected ten times or more. The chain couples TRBV7-2 to TRBJ2-3; TRBD2 is a possible D gene (5 bases). The germline CDR1 and CDR2 sequences are SGHTA and FQGNSA. The CDR3 consists of 16 residues. The V gene lost 5 bases and the J gene lost 4 bases, with 19 bases spanning the gap. CDR3 bases: TGTGCCAGCAGCCCCAGAAAGTGGGAGTTCGCAGATACGCAGTATTTT. Protein sequence: CASSPRKWEFADTQYF. The complete variable domain, with remaining parts taken from reference TRBV7-2 and TRBJ2-3, reads GAGVSQSPSNKVTEKGKDVELRCDPISGHTALYWYRQSLGQGLEFLIYFQGNSAPDKSGLPSDRFSAERTGGSVSTLTIQRTQQEDSAVYLCASSPRKWEFADTQYFGPGTRLTVL.

This clonotype has at least ten counts. The V gene is TRBV20-1, the J gene TRBJ1-4; the D is unclear. This CDR3 contains 10 residues. Trimming shortened V by 6 bases and J by 7 bases, and 6 bases separated the two germline ends. Germline V gives CDR1 DFQATT, CDR2 SNEGSKA (reference sequence). In DNA, the CDR3 is TGCAGTGCCTTAGGTGAAAAACTGTTTTTT. This sequence encodes CSALGEKLFF.